The TCR beta chain described here comes from a study of blood T cells in healthy people across ages. Study at large: Capturing about one barcoded beta molecule per two T cells was achieved by template switching.

Primers used in a second PCR of about 7 to 12 cycles were a sample-barcoded 5' primer and a J-beta primer mix. TCRdb called the 5' RACE reads again in MiXCR, with one record for every CDR3 protein. The data hold 1.2 million to 1.5 million distinct CDR3 sequences, with approximately 38% observed a single time. The sequenced sample consisted of blood. This receptor was identified in a woman between 18 and 29 years old in good health.

This CDR3 reads CASSLENSGAWDEQYF. The CDR3 DNA reads as TGTGCCAGCAGCTTAGAAAACAGCGGGGCTTGGGATGAGCAGTACTTC. This chain joins TRBV7-8 and TRBJ2-5; 7 positions match TRBD2. Losses at the gene ends were 1 base for V and 11 bases for J; bases not matched to a gene: 16. Germline V CDR1 and CDR2: SGHVS, FQNEAQ. The length of the CDR3 is 16 residues.